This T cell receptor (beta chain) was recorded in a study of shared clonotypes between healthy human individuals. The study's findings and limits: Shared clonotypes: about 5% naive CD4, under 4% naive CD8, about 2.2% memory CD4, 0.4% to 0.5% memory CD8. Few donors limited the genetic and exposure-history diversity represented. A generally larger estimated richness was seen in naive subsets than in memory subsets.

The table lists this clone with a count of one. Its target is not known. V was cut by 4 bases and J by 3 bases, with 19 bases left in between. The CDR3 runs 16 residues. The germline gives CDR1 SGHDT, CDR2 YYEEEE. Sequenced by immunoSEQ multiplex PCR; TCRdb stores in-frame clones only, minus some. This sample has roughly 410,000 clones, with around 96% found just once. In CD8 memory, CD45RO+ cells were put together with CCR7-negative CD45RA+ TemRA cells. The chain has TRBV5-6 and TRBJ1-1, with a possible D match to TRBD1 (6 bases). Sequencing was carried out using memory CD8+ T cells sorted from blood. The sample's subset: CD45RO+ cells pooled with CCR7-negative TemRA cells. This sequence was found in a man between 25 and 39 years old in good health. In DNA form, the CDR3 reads TGTGCCAGCAGCGTCCAAGGGGGTCTTCTCTACACTGAAGCTTTCTTT. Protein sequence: CASSVQGGLLYTEAFF.